This record concerns one T cell receptor beta chain sequence. Its antigen remains unidentified. The CDR3 covers 14 residues. V was cut by 1 base and J by 6 bases, with 12 bases left in between. Germline CDR1 is SGHTA and CDR2 is FQGNSA. This sample was taken from a study of post-analysis software for immune sequencing data. On the study more broadly: Patients had relapsing-remitting, secondary progressive or progressive-relapsing multiple sclerosis; some lacked subtype.

Researchers reported that TCR beta cDNA libraries carried unique molecular identifiers. TCRdb passed the PCR reads through MiXCR, listing each CDR3 protein once. This table holds roughly 540,000 distinct CDR3 sequences, under 40% found once. Overall study results and limits: Compared with controls, patients had more of roughly five TRBV segments, including TRBV5-6, TRBV5-1 and TRBV20-1. When compared against controls, multiple sclerosis patients showed significantly lower normalized Chao1 diversity.

The chain couples TRBV7-2 to TRBJ1-2; no definite D call. This TCR derives from a girl aged 2-17 years with multiple sclerosis. The sequenced sample was blood. CDR3 sequence reads: CASSLEYGRDGYTF. The CDR3 nucleotides are TGTGCCAGCAGCTTAGAGTACGGGAGGGATGGCTACACCTTC.